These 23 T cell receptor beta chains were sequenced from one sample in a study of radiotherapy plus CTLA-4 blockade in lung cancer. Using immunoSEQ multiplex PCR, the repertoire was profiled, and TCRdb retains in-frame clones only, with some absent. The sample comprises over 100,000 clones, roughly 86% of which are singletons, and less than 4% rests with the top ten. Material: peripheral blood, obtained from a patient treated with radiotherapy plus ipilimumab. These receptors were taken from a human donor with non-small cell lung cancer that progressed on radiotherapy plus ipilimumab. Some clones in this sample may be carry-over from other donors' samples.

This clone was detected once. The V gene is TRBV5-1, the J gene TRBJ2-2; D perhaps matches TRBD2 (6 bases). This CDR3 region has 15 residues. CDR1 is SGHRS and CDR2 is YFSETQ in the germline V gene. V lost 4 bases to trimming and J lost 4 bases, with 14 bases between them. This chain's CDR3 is CASSPHRETTGELFF. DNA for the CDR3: TGCGCCAGCAGCCCTCACCGGGAGACCACCGGGGAGCTGTTTTTT.

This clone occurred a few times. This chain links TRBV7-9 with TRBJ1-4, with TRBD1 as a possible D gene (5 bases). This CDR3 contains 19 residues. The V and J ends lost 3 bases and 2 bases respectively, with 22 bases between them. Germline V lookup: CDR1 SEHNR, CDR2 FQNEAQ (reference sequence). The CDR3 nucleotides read TGTGCCAGCAGCTTCCTAGGATGGGGCAGGGTCAGGACTAATGAAAAACTGTTTTTT. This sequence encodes CASSFLGWGRVRTNEKLFF.

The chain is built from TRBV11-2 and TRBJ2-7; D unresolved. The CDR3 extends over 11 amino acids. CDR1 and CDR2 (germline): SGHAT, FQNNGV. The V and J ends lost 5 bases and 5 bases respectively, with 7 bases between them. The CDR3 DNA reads TGTGCCAGCAGCCTCGATCACGAGCAGTACTTC. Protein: CASSLDHEQYF.

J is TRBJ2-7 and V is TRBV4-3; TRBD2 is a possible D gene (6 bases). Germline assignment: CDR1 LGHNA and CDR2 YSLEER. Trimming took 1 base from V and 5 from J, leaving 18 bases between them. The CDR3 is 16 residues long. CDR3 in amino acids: CASSQVVSGGGDEQYF. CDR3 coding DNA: TGCGCCAGCAGCCAAGTAGTGTCCGGCGGCGGGGACGAGCAGTACTTC.

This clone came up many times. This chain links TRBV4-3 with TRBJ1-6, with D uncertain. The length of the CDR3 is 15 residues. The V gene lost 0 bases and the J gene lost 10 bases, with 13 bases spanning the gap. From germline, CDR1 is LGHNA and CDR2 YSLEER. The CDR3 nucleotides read TGCGCCAGCAGCCAAGATCGATCCCGGGCGTCACCCCTCCACTTT. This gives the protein CASSQDRSRASPLHF.

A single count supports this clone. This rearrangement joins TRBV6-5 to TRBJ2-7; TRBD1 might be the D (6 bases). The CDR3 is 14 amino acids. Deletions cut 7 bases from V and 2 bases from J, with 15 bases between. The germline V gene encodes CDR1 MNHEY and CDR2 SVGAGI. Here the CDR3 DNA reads TGTGCCAGCACCCGTAACAGGGATACCTACGAGCAGTACTTC. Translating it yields CASTRNRDTYEQYF.

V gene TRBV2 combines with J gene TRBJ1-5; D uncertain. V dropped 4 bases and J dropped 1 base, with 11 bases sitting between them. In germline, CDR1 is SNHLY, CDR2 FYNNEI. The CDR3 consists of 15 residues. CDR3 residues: CASSVMGVSNQPQHF. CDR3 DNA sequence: TGTGCCAGCAGTGTCATGGGTGTAAGCAATCAGCCCCAGCATTTT.

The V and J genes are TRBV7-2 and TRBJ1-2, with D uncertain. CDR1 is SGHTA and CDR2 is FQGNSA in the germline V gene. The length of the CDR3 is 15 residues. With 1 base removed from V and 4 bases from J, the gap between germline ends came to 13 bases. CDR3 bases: TGTGCCAGCAGCTTAGAACCAGACGCGGGCTATGGCTACACCTTC. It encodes CASSLEPDAGYGYTF.

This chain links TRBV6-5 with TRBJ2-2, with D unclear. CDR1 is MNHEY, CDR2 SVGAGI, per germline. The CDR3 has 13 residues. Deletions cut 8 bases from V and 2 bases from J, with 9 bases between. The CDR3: CASSPPNTGELFF. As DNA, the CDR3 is TGTGCCAGCTCCCCCCCAAACACCGGGGAGCTGTTTTTT.

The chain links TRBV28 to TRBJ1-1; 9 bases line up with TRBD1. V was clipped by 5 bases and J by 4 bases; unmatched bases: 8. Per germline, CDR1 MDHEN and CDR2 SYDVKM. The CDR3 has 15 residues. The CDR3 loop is CASSTSGTGSTEAFF. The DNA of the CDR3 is TGTGCCAGCAGTACATCCGGGACAGGGAGCACTGAAGCTTTCTTT.

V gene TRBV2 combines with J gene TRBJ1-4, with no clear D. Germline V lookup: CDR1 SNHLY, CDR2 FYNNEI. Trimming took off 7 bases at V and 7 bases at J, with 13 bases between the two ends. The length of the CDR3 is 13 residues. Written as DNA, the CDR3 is TGTGCCAGCAAATCAGAATTTGGTGAAAAACTGTTTTTT. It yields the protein CASKSEFGEKLFF.

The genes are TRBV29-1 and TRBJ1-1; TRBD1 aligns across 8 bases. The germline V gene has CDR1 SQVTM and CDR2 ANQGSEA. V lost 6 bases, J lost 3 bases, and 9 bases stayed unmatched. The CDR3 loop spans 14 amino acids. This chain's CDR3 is CSVEVRGPYTEAFF. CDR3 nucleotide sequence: TGCAGCGTGGAGGTCAGGGGGCCTTACACTGAAGCTTTCTTT.

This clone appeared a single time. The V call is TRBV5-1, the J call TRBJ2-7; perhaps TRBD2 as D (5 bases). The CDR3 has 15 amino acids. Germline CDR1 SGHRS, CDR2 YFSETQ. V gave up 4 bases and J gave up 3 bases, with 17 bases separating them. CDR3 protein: CASSPSHQGGYEQYF. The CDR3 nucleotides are TGCGCCAGCAGCCCATCTCACCAAGGAGGCTACGAGCAGTACTTC. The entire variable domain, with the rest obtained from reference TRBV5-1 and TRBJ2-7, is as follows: KAGVTQTPRYLIKTRGQQVTLSCSPISGHRSVSWYQQTPGQGLQFLFEYFSETQRNKGNFPGRFSGRQFSNSRSEMNVSTLELGDSALYLCASSPSHQGGYEQYFGPGTRLTVT.

The DNA of the CDR3 is TGTGCCAGCAGCCTTGATGTAATTGGGAGGGACACTGAAGCTTTCTTT. It codes for CASSLDVIGRDTEAFF. The chain has TRBV4-2 and TRBJ1-1; D remains ambiguous. This CDR3 spans 16 amino acids. Trimming took off 4 bases at V and 3 bases at J, with 18 bases between the two ends. Germline V gene data show CDR1 as LGHNA and CDR2 as YNFKEQ.

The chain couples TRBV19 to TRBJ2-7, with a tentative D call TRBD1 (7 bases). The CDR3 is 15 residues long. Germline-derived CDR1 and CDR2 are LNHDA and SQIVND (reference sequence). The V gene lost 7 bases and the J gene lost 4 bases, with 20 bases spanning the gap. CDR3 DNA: TGTGCCAGTAAAATCCGACAGGGAGGTATGTACGAGCAGTACTTC. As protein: CASKIRQGGMYEQYF. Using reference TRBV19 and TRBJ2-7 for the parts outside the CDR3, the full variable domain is DGGITQSPKYLFRKEGQNVTLSCEQNLNHDAMYWYRQDPGQGLRLIYYSQIVNDFQKGDIAEGYSVSREKKESFPLTVTSAQKNPTAFYLCASKIRQGGMYEQYFGPGTRLTVT.

The CDR3 protein is CASSQGGDGYTF. CDR3 bases: TGTGCCAGCAGCCAAGGGGGGGACGGCTACACCTTC. The genes are TRBV7-6 and TRBJ1-2; TRBD1 might be the D (6 bases). The germline V gene encodes CDR1 SGHVS and CDR2 FNYEAQ. The CDR3 spans 12 residues. Trimming stripped 5 bases from V and 8 bases from J, with 12 bases between.

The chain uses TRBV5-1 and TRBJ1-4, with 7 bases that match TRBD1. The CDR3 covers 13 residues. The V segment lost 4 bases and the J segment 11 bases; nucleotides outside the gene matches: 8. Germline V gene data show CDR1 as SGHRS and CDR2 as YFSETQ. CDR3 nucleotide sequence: TGCGCCAGCAGCCCAACCGGGACAGAGAAACTGTTTTTT. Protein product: CASSPTGTEKLFF.

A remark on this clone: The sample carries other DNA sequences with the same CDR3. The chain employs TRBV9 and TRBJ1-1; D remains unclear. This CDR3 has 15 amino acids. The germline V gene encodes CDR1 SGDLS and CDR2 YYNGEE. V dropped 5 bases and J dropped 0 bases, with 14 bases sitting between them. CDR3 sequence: CASSGRATLNTEAFF. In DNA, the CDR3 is TGTGCCAGCAGTGGTCGGGCGACATTGAACACTGAAGCTTTCTTT. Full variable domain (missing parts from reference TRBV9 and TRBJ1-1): DSGVTQTPKHLITATGQRVTLRCSPRSGDLSVYWYQQSLDQGLQFLIQYYNGEERAKGNILERFSAQQFPDLHSELNLSSLELGDSALYFCASSGRATLNTEAFFGQGTRLTVV.

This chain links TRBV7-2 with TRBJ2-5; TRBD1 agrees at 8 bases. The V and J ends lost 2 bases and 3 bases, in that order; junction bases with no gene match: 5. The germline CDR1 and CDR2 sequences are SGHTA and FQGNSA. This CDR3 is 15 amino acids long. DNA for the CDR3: TGTGCCAGCAGCTTAATGTCGGGACAGGAAGAGACCCAGTACTTC. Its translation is CASSLMSGQEETQYF.

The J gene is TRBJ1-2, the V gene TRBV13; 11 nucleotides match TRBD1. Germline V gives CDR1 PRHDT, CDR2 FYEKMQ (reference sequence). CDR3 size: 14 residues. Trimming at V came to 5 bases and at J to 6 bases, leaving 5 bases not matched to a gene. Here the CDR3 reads CASSTGQGAHGYTF. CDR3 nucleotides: TGTGCCAGCAGCACCGGACAGGGGGCGCATGGCTACACCTTC.

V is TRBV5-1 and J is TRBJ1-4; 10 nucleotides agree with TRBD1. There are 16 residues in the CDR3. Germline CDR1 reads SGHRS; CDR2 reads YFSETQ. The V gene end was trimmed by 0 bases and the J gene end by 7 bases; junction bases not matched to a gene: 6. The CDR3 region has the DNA TGCGCCAGCAGCTTGGAGAGGGACAGGGGTGTTGAAAAACTGTTTTTT. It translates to CASSLERDRGVEKLFF.

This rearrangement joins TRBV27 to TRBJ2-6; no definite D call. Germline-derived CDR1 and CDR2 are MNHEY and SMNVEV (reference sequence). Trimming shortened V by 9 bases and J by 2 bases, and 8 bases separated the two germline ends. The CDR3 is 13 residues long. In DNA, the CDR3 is TGTGCCAGTCGAAAAACTGGGGCCAACGTCCTGACTTTC. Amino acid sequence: CASRKTGANVLTF.

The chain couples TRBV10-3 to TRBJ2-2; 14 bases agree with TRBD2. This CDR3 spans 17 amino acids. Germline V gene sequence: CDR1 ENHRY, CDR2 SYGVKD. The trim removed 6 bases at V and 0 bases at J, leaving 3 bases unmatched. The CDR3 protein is CAISGLAGGANTGELFF. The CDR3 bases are TGTGCCATCAGCGGACTAGCGGGGGGCGCGAACACCGGGGAGCTGTTTTTT.